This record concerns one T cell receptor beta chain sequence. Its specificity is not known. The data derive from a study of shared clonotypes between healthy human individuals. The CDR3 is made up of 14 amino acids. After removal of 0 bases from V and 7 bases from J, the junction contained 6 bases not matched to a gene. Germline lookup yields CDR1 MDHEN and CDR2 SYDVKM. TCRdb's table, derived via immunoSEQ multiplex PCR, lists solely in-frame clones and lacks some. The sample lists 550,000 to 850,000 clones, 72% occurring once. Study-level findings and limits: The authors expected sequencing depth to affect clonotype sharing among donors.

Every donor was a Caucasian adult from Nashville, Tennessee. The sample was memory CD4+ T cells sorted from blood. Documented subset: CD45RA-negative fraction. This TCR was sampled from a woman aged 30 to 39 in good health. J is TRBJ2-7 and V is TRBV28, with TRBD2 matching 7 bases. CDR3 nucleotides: TGTGCCAGCAGTTTATGGGGGGGGACGGGTGAGCAGTACTTC. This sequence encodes CASSLWGGTGEQYF.